The 27 T cell receptor beta chains below come from one sample, sequenced in a study of T cell responses to AZD1222 COVID-19 vaccine. Clones were read by immunoSEQ multiplex PCR, and TCRdb kept only the in-frame ones, dropping some. The sample carries more than 80,000 clones, roughly 93% recorded once. Sequencing used peripheral blood, obtained on day 0 of AZD1222 vaccination. The receptors were gathered from an adult in good health.

This chain joins TRBV7-9 and TRBJ1-1, with TRBD1 matching 9 bases. The V gene end was trimmed by 1 base and the J gene end by 7 bases; junction bases not matched to a gene: 4. The CDR3 length is 14 residues. CDR1 SEHNR and CDR2 FQNEAQ come from the germline V gene (reference sequence). The CDR3 DNA reads TGTGCCAGCAGCTTAGTGGGACAGGGCGTTGAAGCTTTCTTT. Translation gives CASSLVGQGVEAFF. Variable domain in full (rest from reference TRBV7-9 and TRBJ1-1): DTGVSQNPRHKITKRGQNVTFRCDPISEHNRLYWYRQTLGQGPEFLTYFQNEAQLEKSRLLSDRFSAERPKGSFSTLEIQRTEQGDSAMYLCASSLVGQGVEAFFGQGTRLTVV.

This clone was seen once. The CDR3 spells CASSLNSGVQETQYF. The CDR3 nucleotides read TGCGCCAGCAGCTTGAATAGCGGGGTACAAGAGACCCAGTACTTC. The chain joins TRBV5-1 to TRBJ2-5; the match to TRBD2 covers 8 bases. The CDR3 is made up of 15 amino acids. Trimming removed 1 base from V and 2 bases from J; junction bases left unmatched: 4. Germline CDR1 SGHRS, CDR2 YFSETQ.

This chain uses TRBV7-6 with TRBJ2-7; TRBD2 is a possible D gene (6 bases). The germline V gene has CDR1 SGHVS and CDR2 FNYEAQ. V lost 5 bases to trimming and J lost 2 bases, with 16 bases between them. This CDR3 region has 15 residues. CDR3 in amino acids: CASSPQGTSAYEQYF. In nucleotides, the CDR3 is TGTGCCAGCAGCCCACAAGGGACTTCAGCCTACGAGCAGTACTTC. The full variable domain, completed using reference TRBV7-6 and TRBJ2-7, is GAGVSQSPRYKVTKRGQDVALRCDPISGHVSLYWYRQALGQGPEFLTYFNYEAQQDKSGLPNDRFSAERPEGSISTLTIQRTEQRDSAMYRCASSPQGTSAYEQYFGPGTRLTVT.

The J gene is TRBJ2-7, the V gene TRBV5-1; D call uncertain. Looked up from germline, CDR1 is SGHRS and CDR2 is YFSETQ. This CDR3 region has 14 residues. V shed 2 bases and J shed 0 bases, with 9 bases lying between them. The CDR3: CASSFGPSSYEQYF. The CDR3, as DNA: TGCGCCAGCAGCTTCGGACCGAGCTCCTACGAGCAGTACTTC.

This clone was counted a single time. CDR3 in DNA: TGTGCCAGCAGCCAAAAACAGGGGACGTCCTACGAGCAGTACTTC. It yields the protein CASSQKQGTSYEQYF. The genes are TRBV14 and TRBJ2-7; TRBD1 matches 7 bases. J lost 1 base, V lost 2 bases, and 5 bases had no gene match. Germline CDR1 and CDR2: SGHDN and FVKESK. The CDR3 has 15 residues.

The chain recombines TRBV18 with TRBJ2-1; 7 bases are a match to TRBD1. CDR1 is KGHSH, CDR2 LQKENI, per germline. This CDR3 comprises 13 residues. V shed 5 bases, J shed 8 bases, and the junction held 6 bases outside the gene matches. This CDR3 is CASSTDRLDEQFF. CDR3 DNA: TGTGCCAGCTCAACGGACAGGTTGGATGAGCAGTTCTTC.

This sequence joins TRBV30 and TRBJ2-7, with 9 nucleotides matching TRBD1. The CDR3 length is 13 residues. CDR1 is GTSNPN and CDR2 is SVGIG in the germline V gene (reference sequence). The junction had 5 bases not matched to a gene; V was cut back by 2 bases and J by 6 bases. Here the CDR3 reads CAWSYRGPGEQYF. The CDR3 nucleotides are TGTGCCTGGAGTTACAGGGGGCCAGGCGAGCAGTACTTC.

The chain links TRBV2 to TRBJ1-6; TRBD1 is a possible D gene (6 bases). This CDR3 contains 17 residues. Trimming left V 2 bases short and J 9 bases short, with 20 bases between. The germline V gene encodes CDR1 SNHLY and CDR2 FYNNEI. The CDR3 reads CASSEQRRRGVSSPLHF. The CDR3, as DNA: TGTGCCAGCAGTGAACAACGAAGGAGGGGGGTGAGTTCACCCCTCCACTTT.

The rearrangement links TRBV7-2 to TRBJ2-7, with 9 bases fitting TRBD1. CDR3 length: 15 amino acids. The V and J ends lost 1 base and 4 bases, in that order; junction bases with no gene match: 5. CDR1 is SGHTA, CDR2 FQGNSA, per germline. In DNA form, the CDR3 reads TGTGCCAGCAGCTTAGTGGTGGGACAGGGATACGAGCAGTACTTC. Translating it yields CASSLVVGQGYEQYF.

This CDR3 is CASSQGPSGLASYEQYF. CDR3 nucleotides: TGTGCCAGCAGCCAAGGTCCCTCTGGGTTGGCCTCCTACGAGCAGTACTTC. The chain couples TRBV4-2 to TRBJ2-7; D gene uncertain. V was clipped by 1 base and J by 0 bases, with 16 bases between them. Germline V gives CDR1 LGHNA, CDR2 YNFKEQ. The CDR3 length is 17 residues.

The V gene is TRBV30, the J gene TRBJ1-6; tentative D call: TRBD1 (5 bases). The CDR3 totals 13 residues. V gave up 2 bases and J gave up 4 bases, with 6 bases separating them. The germline V gene encodes CDR1 GTSNPN and CDR2 SVGIG (reference sequence). The CDR3 spells CAWSSGYNSPLHF. In DNA, the CDR3 is TGTGCCTGGAGTTCAGGGTATAATTCACCCCTCCACTTT. Supplemented by reference TRBV30 and TRBJ1-6, the full variable domain reads SQTIHQWPATLVQPVGSPLSLECTVEGTSNPNLYWYRQAAGRGLQLLFYSVGIGQISSEVPQNLSASRPQDRQFILSSKKLLLSDSGFYLCAWSSGYNSPLHFGNGTRLTVT.

The chain couples TRBV14 to TRBJ2-5; D unclear. Trimming shortened V by 4 bases and J by 5 bases, and 14 bases separated the two germline ends. The CDR3 totals 14 residues. CDR1 is SGHDN, CDR2 FVKESK, per germline. The CDR3 reads CASSLSGAQETQYF. DNA of the CDR3: TGTGCCAGCAGCCTTTCAGGCGCACAGGAGACCCAGTACTTC. Variable domain in full (rest from reference TRBV14 and TRBJ2-5): EAGVTQFPSHSVIEKGQTVTLRCDPISGHDNLYWYRRVMGKEIKFLLHFVKESKQDESGMPNNRFLAERTGGTYSTLKVQPAELEDSGVYFCASSLSGAQETQYFGPGTRLLVL.

With respect to this clone: At one end the junction does not follow the germline gene, possibly because of a read error. This chain uses TRBV7-7 with TRBJ2-5; TRBD1 aligns across 7 bases. Germline V gives CDR1 SSHAT, CDR2 FNYEAQ (reference sequence). The CDR3 has 13 residues. CDR3 DNA sequence: TGTGCTAGCAGCATACAGGGGTCGGAGACCCAGTACTTC. It encodes CASSIQGSETQYF.

V gene TRBV11-1 combines with J gene TRBJ2-5; D remains ambiguous. Trimming took 2 bases from V and 3 from J, leaving 7 bases between them. Germline V gives CDR1 SGHAT, CDR2 FQDESV (reference sequence). The CDR3 totals 13 residues. CDR3 region: CASSLTYKETQYF. The CDR3 DNA sequence: TGTGCCAGCAGCTTAACTTACAAAGAGACCCAGTACTTC.

Notes on this clone: The junction departs from germline at one end; a sequencing error may be responsible. The chain joins TRBV3-1 (or the pseudogene TRBV3-2) to TRBJ1-2; maybe TRBD1 (5 bases). The CDR3 sequence is 15 residues long. The germline V gene encodes CDR1 LGHDT and CDR2 YNNKEL (reference sequence). CDR3 nucleotide sequence: TGTGCTAGCAGCCGCAGACATGGGGGTAACTATGGCTACACCTTC. Residues: CASSRRHGGNYGYTF.

This chain uses TRBV9 with TRBJ2-5, with 10 bases fitting TRBD2. CDR1 and CDR2 from the germline V gene are SGDLS and YYNGEE. Trimming took 0 bases from V and 4 from J; bases not matched to a gene: 6. The CDR3 has 16 amino acids. CDR3 in amino acids: CASSVASGGVLETQYF. CDR3 in DNA: TGTGCCAGCAGCGTAGCGAGCGGGGGGGTTTTAGAGACCCAGTACTTC.

V and J are TRBV9 and TRBJ1-2; D is uncertain. Germline V gene lookup returns CDR1 SGDLS and CDR2 YYNGEE. V lost 2 bases and J lost 4, with 9 bases in between. The CDR3 extends over 13 amino acids. The CDR3 is CASSVINSYGYTF. Written as DNA, the CDR3 is TGTGCCAGCAGCGTGATCAACAGCTATGGCTACACCTTC.

This chain connects TRBV4-1 to TRBJ1-1; D unresolved. V lost 0 bases, J lost 2 bases, and 7 bases lay in between. The CDR3 runs to 14 residues. Germline values: CDR1 MGHRA, CDR2 YSYEKL. The CDR3 loop is CASSQENGNTEAFF. The CDR3 DNA reads TGCGCCAGCAGCCAAGAGAACGGAAACACTGAAGCTTTCTTT.

Turning to this clone: One end of the junction does not line up with germline, which may come from a read error. This chain uses TRBV6-1 with TRBJ1-6; 8 positions match TRBD1. Germline values: CDR1 MNHNS, CDR2 SASEGT. This CDR3 has 12 residues. The CDR3 region has the DNA TGTGCCAGCAGTGAAGCCCAGCGGGACAGGTCGTTT. Its translation is CASSEAQRDRSF.

The rearrangement joins TRBV12-3 or TRBV12-4 to TRBJ2-1; D not certain. Between the trimmed V and J ends, which lost 3 bases and 4 bases, there was a span of 4 bases. This CDR3 contains 12 residues. CDR3 coding DNA: TGTGCCAGCAGTTTGCTGTACAATGAGCAGTTCTTC. Its translation: CASSLLYNEQFF.

The chain recombines TRBV12-3 or TRBV12-4 with TRBJ2-5; 8 positions match TRBD2. The length of the CDR3 is 13 residues. V gave up 4 bases and J gave up 5 bases; unmatched junction bases: 3. The CDR3 reads CASSYRGGETQYF. CDR3 coding DNA: TGTGCCAGCAGTTACCGGGGGGGGGAGACCCAGTACTTC.

This chain joins TRBV20-1 and TRBJ2-1; D is uncertain. CDR1 is DFQATT, CDR2 SNEGSKA, per germline (reference sequence). The CDR3 length is 14 residues. Trimming took 3 bases from V and 11 from J, leaving 20 bases between them. CDR3 nucleotide sequence: TGCAGTGCTAGTCGTAGGGCAATGAGCAGTCAGCAGTTCTTC. It is translated as CSASRRAMSSQQFF.

The rearrangement joins TRBV6-5 to TRBJ2-5; 8 positions match TRBD2. V shed 3 bases, J shed 5 bases, and the junction held 8 bases outside the gene matches. This CDR3 region has 15 residues. The germline V gene has CDR1 MNHEY and CDR2 SVGAGI. The CDR3 DNA follows: TGTGCCAGCAGTTATCGAGGACTAGCTTGGGAGACCCAGTACTTC. Translation: CASSYRGLAWETQYF.

The chain is built from TRBV14 and TRBJ1-3; D not certain. Trimming pared 1 base from V and 1 base from J, leaving 8 bases between. This CDR3 has 15 residues. CDR1 SGHDN and CDR2 FVKESK come from the germline V gene. CDR3 region: CASSQGFLSGNTIYF. The CDR3 DNA sequence: TGTGCCAGCAGCCAAGGGTTTCTGTCTGGAAACACCATATATTTT.

The V and J genes are TRBV6-2 or TRBV6-3 and TRBJ1-1; possibly TRBD1 for D (5 bases). This CDR3 region has 16 residues. V lost 2 bases and J lost 4, with 17 bases in between. The germline gives CDR1 MNHEY, CDR2 SVGEGT. The CDR3: CASSYPVGSGGTEAFF. As DNA, the CDR3 is TGTGCCAGCAGTTACCCCGTCGGAAGTGGGGGCACTGAAGCTTTCTTT.

This chain uses TRBV6-6 with TRBJ1-6; D gene ambiguous. Germline CDR1 is MNHNY and CDR2 is SVGAGI (reference sequence). The CDR3 is 17 residues long. V shed 5 bases and J shed 8 bases, with 22 bases lying between them. CDR3 in amino acids: CASSPRQIGRGDSPLHF. The CDR3 bases are TGTGCCAGCAGTCCACGGCAGATTGGACGGGGAGATTCACCCCTCCACTTT.

V gene TRBV4-1 combines with J gene TRBJ2-7, with D possibly matching TRBD1 (5 bases). Germline V gene data show CDR1 as MGHRA and CDR2 as YSYEKL. Trimming removed 0 bases at V and 2 bases at J, with 11 bases between. The CDR3 is 15 amino acids. CDR3 nucleotide sequence: TGCGCCAGCAGCCAAGACAGGGTGCGCACCTACGAGCAGTACTTC. Translation gives CASSQDRVRTYEQYF.